This T cell receptor beta chain is from a study of cytomegalovirus exposure and HLA in healthy donors. Study as a whole: The roughly 120 validation repertoires matched the 666 first-cohort repertoires in platform, a later analysis reported. Findings and caveats of the study: Investigators reported approximately 150 TCR beta chains as tied to cytomegalovirus. It was reported that the classifier diagnosed cytomegalovirus status with high specificity and sensitivity in both the original and validation cohorts. It was confirmed in vitro that a few of the CMV-associated chains were specific for CMV antigens.

In regard to this clone: Antigen unknown.

Profiled with immunoSEQ multiplex PCR; TCRdb holds only in-frame clones, not every one. This table holds about 250,000 clones, roughly 87% found once. This clonotype originated in a man younger than 35 in good health and CMV-seropositive. Sequenced: PBMCs.

CDR3 protein: CASSQARVAGGYTDTQYF. The CDR3 DNA is TGCGCCAGCAGCCAAGCGAGAGTAGCGGGAGGTTATACAGATACGCAGTATTTT. This chain links TRBV4-1 with TRBJ2-3, with TRBD2 matching 10 bases. The V gene's germline CDR1 is MGHRA and CDR2 YSYEKL. J was trimmed by 3 bases and V by 1 base; bases with no gene match: 10. The CDR3 extends over 18 amino acids.